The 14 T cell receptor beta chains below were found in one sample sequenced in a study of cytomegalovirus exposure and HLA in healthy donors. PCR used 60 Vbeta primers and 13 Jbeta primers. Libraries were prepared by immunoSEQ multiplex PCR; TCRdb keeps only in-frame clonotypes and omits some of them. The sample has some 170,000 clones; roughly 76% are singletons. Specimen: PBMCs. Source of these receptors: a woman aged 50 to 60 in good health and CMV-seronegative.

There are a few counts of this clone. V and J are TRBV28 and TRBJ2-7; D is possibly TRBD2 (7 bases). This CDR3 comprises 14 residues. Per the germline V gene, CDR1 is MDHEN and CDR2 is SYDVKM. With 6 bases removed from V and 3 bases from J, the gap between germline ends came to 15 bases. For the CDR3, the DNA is TGTGCCAGCAGAAGAGGGGGGGCGAGCTACGAGCAGTACTTC. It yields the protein CASRRGGASYEQYF.

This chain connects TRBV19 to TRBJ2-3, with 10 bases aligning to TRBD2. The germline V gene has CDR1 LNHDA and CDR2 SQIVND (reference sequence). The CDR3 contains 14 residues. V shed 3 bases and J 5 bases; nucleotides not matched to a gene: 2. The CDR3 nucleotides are TGTGCCAGTAGTATGCAGCGGGGGGGAGATACGCAGTATTTT. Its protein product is CASSMQRGGDTQYF. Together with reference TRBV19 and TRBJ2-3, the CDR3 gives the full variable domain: DGGITQSPKYLFRKEGQNVTLSCEQNLNHDAMYWYRQDPGQGLRLIYYSQIVNDFQKGDIAEGYSVSREKKESFPLTVTSAQKNPTAFYLCASSMQRGGDTQYFGPGTRLTVL.

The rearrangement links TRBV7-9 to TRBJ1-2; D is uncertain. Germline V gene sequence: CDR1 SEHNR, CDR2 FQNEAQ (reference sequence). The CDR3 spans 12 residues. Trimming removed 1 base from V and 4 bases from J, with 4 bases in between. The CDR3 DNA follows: TGTGCCAGCAGCTTAGATAGCTATGGCTACACCTTC. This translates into CASSLDSYGYTF. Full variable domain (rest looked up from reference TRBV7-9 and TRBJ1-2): DTGVSQNPRHKITKRGQNVTFRCDPISEHNRLYWYRQTLGQGPEFLTYFQNEAQLEKSRLLSDRFSAERPKGSFSTLEIQRTEQGDSAMYLCASSLDSYGYTFGSGTRLTVV.

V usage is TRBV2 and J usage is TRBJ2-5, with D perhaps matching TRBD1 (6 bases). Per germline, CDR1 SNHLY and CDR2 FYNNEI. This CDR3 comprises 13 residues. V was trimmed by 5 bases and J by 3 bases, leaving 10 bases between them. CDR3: CASSRDTEETQYF. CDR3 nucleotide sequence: TGTGCCAGCAGTCGGGACACAGAAGAGACCCAGTACTTC.

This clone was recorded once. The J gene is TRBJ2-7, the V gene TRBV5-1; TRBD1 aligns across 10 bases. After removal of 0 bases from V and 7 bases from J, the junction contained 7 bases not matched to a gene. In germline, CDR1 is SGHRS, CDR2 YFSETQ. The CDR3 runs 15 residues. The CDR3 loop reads CASSLDPGQGREQYF. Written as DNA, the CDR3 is TGCGCCAGCAGCTTGGACCCGGGACAGGGGAGGGAGCAGTACTTC.

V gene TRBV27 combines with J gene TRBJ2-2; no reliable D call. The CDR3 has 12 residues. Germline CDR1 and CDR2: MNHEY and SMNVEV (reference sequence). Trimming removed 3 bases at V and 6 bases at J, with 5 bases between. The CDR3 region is CASSFNSGELFF. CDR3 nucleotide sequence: TGTGCCAGCAGTTTTAATTCCGGGGAGCTGTTTTTT.

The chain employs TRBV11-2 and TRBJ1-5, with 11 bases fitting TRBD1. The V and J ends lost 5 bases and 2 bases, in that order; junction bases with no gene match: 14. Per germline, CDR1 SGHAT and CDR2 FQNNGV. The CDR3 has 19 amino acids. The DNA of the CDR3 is TGTGCCAGCAGCCCCAATAGGACAGGGGGCGCATGGGGCAATCAGCCCCAGCATTTT. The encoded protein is CASSPNRTGGAWGNQPQHF.

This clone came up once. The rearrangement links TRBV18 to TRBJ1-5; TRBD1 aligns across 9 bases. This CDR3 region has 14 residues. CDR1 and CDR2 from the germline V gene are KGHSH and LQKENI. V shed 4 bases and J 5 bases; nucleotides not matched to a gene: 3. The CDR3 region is CASSQDRGYQPQHF. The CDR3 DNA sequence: TGTGCCAGCTCACAGGACAGGGGATATCAGCCCCAGCATTTT.

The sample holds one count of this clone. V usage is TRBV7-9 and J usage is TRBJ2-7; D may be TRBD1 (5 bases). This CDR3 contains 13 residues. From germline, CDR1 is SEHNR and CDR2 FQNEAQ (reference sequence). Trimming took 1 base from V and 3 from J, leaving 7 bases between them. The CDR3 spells CASSLDGHYEQYF. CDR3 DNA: TGTGCCAGCAGCTTAGACGGACACTACGAGCAGTACTTC.

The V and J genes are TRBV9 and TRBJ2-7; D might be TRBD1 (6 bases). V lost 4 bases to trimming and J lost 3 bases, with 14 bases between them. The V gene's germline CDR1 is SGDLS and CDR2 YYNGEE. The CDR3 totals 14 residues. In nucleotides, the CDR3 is TGTGCCAGCAGCTTGGGACACGTCGACTACGAGCAGTACTTC. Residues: CASSLGHVDYEQYF.

The CDR3 sequence is CASSFGAGDSYEQYF. CDR3 nucleotide sequence: TGTGCCAGCAGCTTCGGGGCGGGAGACTCCTACGAGCAGTACTTC. This chain uses TRBV9 with TRBJ2-7; 7 nucleotides line up with TRBD2. The CDR3 consists of 15 residues. Trimming cost V 4 bases and J 0 bases; bases outside gene matches: 7. CDR1 and CDR2 from the germline V gene are SGDLS and YYNGEE.

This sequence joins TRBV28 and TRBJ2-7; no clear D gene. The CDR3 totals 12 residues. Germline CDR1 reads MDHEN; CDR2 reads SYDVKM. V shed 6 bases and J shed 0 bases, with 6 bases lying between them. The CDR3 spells CASSPSSYEQYF. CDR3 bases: TGTGCCAGCAGCCCTAGCTCCTACGAGCAGTACTTC.

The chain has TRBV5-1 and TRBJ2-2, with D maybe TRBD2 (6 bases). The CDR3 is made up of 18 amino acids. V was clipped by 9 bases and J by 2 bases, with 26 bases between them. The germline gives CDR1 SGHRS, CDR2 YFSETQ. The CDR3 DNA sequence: TGCGCCACCTGGAAAGGAACGAGCGGGCTCCCTAACACCGGGGAGCTGTTTTTT. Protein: CATWKGTSGLPNTGELFF.

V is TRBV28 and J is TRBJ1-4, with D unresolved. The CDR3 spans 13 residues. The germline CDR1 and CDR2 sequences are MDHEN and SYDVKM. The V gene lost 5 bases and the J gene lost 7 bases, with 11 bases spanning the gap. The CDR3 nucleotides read TGTGCCAGCAGTACTCCAAGCGGTGAAAAACTGTTTTTT. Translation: CASSTPSGEKLFF. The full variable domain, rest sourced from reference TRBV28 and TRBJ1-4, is DVKVTQSSRYLVKRTGEKVFLECVQDMDHENMFWYRQDPGLGLRLIYFSYDVKMKEKGDIPEGYSVSREKKERFSLILESASTNQTSMYLCASSTPSGEKLFFGSGTQLSVL.